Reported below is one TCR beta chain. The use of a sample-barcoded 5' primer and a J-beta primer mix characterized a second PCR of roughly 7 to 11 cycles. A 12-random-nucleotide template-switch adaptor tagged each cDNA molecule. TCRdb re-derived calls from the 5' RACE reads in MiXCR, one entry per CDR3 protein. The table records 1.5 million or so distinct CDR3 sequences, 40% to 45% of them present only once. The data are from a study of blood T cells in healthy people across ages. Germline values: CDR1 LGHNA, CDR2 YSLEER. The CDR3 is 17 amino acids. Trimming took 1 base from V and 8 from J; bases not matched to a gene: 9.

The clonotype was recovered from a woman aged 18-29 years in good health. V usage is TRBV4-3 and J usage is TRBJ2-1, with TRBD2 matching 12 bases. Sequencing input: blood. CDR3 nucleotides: TGCGCCAGCAGCCAAGGAGAAGGACTAGCGGGAAGCTATGAGCAGTTCTTC. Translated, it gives CASSQGEGLAGSYEQFF.